What follows describes a single T cell receptor (beta chain). Antigen unknown. The entry originates in a study of cytomegalovirus exposure and HLA in healthy donors. Study-wide findings and caveats: Later on, an analysis showed TCR association rates differing by HLA locus, with DRB1 the most and HLA-C the fewest. No immune exposure information besides CMV serostatus was available. Across donors, presence/absence analyses took sequencing depth to be roughly uniform. Certain sequence variants were highly shared and formed a cluster, and this cluster was likely a sequencing artifact.

The PCR made use of 60 Vbeta and 13 Jbeta primers. Here immunoSEQ multiplex PCR was the method, and the copy in TCRdb shows in-frame clones only, minus some. The table records under 250,000 clones, more than 65% of them present only once. The CDR3 runs to 12 residues. Trimming left V 3 bases short and J 7 bases short, with 9 bases between. The germline gives CDR1 MGHRA, CDR2 YSYEKL. Sequenced material: PBMCs. This receptor was obtained from a man aged 50 to 59 in good health and CMV-seronegative. This rearrangement joins TRBV4-1 to TRBJ1-2; no clear D gene. CDR3 in amino acids: CASSHATSGYTF. In DNA, the CDR3 is TGCGCCAGCAGCCACGCAACGAGTGGCTACACCTTC.